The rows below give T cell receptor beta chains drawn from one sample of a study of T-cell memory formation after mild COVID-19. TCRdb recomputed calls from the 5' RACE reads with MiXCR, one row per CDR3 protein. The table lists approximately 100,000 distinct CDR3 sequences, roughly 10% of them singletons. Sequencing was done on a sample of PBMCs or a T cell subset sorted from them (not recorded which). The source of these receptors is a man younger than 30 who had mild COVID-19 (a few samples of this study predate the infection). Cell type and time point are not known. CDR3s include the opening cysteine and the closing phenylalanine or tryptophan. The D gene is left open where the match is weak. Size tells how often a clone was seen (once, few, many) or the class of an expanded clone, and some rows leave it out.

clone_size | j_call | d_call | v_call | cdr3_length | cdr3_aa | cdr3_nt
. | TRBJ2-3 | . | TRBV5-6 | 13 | CASSLEVGDTQYF | TGTGCCAGCAGCTTGGAAGTAGGGGATACGCAGTATTTT
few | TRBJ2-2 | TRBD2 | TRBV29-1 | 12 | CSGLAVTGELFF | TGCAGCGGCCTAGCGGTCACCGGGGAGCTGTTTTTT
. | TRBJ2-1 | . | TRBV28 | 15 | CASTLTGEPYNEQFF | TGTGCCAGCACGCTTACGGGTGAGCCCTACAATGAGCAGTTCTTC
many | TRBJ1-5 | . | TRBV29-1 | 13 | CSVEEGRNQPQHF | TGCAGCGTTGAAGAAGGGCGGAATCAGCCCCAGCATTTT
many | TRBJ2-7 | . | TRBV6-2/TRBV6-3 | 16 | CASSSYRTRSRDEQYF | TGTGCCAGCAGTTCCTATAGGACCCGTTCCAGGGACGAGCAGTACTTC
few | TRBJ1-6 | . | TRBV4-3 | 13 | CASSQAADSPLHF | TGCGCCAGCAGCCAAGCTGCCGACAGCCCCCTCCACTTT
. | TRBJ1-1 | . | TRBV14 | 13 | CASSVGLNTEAFF | TGTGCCAGCAGCGTGGGACTCAACACTGAAGCTTTCTTT
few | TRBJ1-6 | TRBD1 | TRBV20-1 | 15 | CSARPSDRGPSPLHF | TGCAGTGCTAGACCATCGGACAGGGGGCCCTCACCCCTCCACTTT
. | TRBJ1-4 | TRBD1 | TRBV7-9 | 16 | CASSPARGTGEEKLFF | TGTGCCAGCAGCCCTGCTAGGGGGACAGGTGAAGAAAAACTGTTTTTT
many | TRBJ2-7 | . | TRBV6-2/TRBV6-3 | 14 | CASSYSGPTYEQYF | TGTGCCAGCAGTTACTCAGGCCCAACCTACGAGCAGTACTTC
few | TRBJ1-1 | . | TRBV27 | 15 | CASSPWMLGNTEAFF | TGTGCCAGCAGTCCTTGGATGTTGGGGAACACTGAAGCTTTCTTT
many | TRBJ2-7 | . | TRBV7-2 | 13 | CASSLAGAYEQYF | TGTGCCAGCAGCTTAGCGGGAGCCTACGAGCAGTACTTC
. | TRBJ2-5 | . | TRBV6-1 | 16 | CASNFGGFSGGETQYF | TGTGCCAGCAATTTCGGGGGTTTTTCAGGCGGAGAGACCCAGTACTTC
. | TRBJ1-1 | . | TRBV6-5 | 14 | CASSRTGLNTEAFF | TGTGCCAGCAGCCGTACGGGATTGAACACTGAAGCTTTCTTT
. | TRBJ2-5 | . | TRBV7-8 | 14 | CASSLLAVWETQYF | TGTGCCAGCAGCTTGCTGGCGGTCTGGGAGACCCAGTACTTC
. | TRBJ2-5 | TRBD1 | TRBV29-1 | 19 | CSAESHVLRNRGNVENQYF | TGCAGCGCCGAAAGCCATGTCCTCCGTAACAGGGGTAACGTGGAGAACCAGTACTTC
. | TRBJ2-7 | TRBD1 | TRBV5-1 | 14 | CASSDRGGSGEQYF | TGCGCCAGTTCGGACAGGGGGGGATCGGGCGAGCAGTACTTC
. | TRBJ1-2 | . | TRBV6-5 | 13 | CASSYSKADRQGF | TGTGCCAGCAGTTACTCCAAGGCAGACCGGCAAGGGTTC
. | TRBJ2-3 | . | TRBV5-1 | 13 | CASSSVFTDTQYF | TGCGCCAGCAGCTCCGTCTTCACAGATACGCAGTATTTT
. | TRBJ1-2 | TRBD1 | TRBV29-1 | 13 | CSVEGGQGNGYTF | TGCAGCGTTGAAGGTGGACAGGGGAATGGCTACACCTTC
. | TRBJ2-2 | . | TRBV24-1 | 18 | CATSDFGLRDGNTGELFF | TGTGCCACCAGTGATTTTGGTCTTCGGGACGGTAACACCGGGGAGCTGTTTTTT
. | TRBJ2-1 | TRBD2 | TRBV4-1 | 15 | CASSQAGGPNNEQFF | TGCGCCAGCAGCCAAGCGGGGGGGCCCAACAATGAGCAGTTCTTC
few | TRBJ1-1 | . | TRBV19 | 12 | CAMEVRNTEAFF | TGTGCCATGGAGGTAAGGAACACTGAAGCTTTCTTT
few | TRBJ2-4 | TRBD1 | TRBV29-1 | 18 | CSVVLFGTARLAKNIQYF | TGCAGCGTTGTCCTATTCGGGACAGCCCGCCTAGCCAAAAACATTCAGTACTTC
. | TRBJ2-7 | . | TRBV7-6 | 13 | CASSPLHSYEQYF | TGTGCCAGCAGCCCCCTTCACAGCTACGAGCAGTACTTC
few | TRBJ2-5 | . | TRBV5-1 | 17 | CASSLSLTKTTEETQYF | TGCGCCAGCAGCTTGTCTCTCACAAAGACAACAGAAGAGACCCAGTACTTC
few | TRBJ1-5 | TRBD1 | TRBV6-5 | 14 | CASSYQNRGQPQHF | TGTGCCAGCAGTTACCAGAACAGGGGTCAGCCCCAGCATTTT
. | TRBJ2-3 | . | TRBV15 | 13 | CATSSHGGDTQYF | TGTGCCACCAGCAGCCATGGGGGGGATACGCAGTATTTT
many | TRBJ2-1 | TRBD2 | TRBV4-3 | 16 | CASSQAGTSGNNEQFF | TGCGCCAGCAGCCAGGCCGGGACTAGCGGAAACAATGAGCAGTTCTTC
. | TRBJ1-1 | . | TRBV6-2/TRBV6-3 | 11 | CASGRNTEAFF | TGTGCCAGCGGCCGGAACACTGAAGCTTTCTTT
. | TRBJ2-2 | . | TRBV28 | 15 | CASKLGGTDEGELFF | TGTGCCAGCAAGTTAGGCGGGACAGACGAGGGGGAGCTGTTTTTT
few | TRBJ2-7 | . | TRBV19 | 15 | CASSMAIGQSYEQYF | TGTGCCAGTAGTATGGCCATCGGACAGTCCTACGAGCAGTACTTC
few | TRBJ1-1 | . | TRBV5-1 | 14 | CASSLLSAVDEAFF | TGCGCCAGCAGCCTTCTGTCGGCGGTAGATGAAGCTTTCTTT
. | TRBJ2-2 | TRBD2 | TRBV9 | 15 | CASSLTGGPTGELFF | TGTGCCAGCAGCCTTACGGGGGGGCCCACCGGGGAGCTGTTTTTT
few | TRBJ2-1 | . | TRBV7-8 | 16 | CASSLTGRGSYNEQFF | TGTGCCAGCAGCTTAACAGGGAGGGGATCCTACAATGAGCAGTTCTTC
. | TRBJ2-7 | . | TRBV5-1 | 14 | CASSISRGGDEQYF | TGCGCCAGCAGCATCTCCAGGGGAGGGGACGAGCAGTACTTC
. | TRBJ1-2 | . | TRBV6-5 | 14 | CASIPGRGAGGYTF | TGTGCCAGCATCCCCGGGAGGGGGGCCGGTGGCTACACCTTC
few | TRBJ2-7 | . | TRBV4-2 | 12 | CASGQGPNEQYF | TGTGCCAGCGGCCAGGGGCCCAACGAGCAGTACTTC
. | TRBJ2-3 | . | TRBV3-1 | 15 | CASSPYFRSTDTQYF | TGTGCCAGCAGCCCGTACTTCAGGAGCACAGATACGCAGTATTTT
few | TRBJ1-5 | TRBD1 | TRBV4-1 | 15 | CASSTRDSSNQPQHF | TGCGCCAGCAGCACCCGGGACAGCAGCAATCAGCCCCAGCATTTT
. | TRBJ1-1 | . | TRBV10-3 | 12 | CAIRSGNTEAFF | TGTGCCATCCGGAGCGGGAATACTGAAGCTTTCTTT
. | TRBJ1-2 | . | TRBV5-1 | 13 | CASSPGSVSGYTF | TGCGCCAGCAGCCCGGGCTCTGTTTCTGGCTACACCTTC
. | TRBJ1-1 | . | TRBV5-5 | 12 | CASSPLTPEAFF | TGTGCCAGCAGCCCTCTGACCCCTGAAGCTTTCTTT
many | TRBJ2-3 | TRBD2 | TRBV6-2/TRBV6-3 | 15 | CASSYSGGATDTQYF | TGTGCCAGCAGTTACAGCGGGGGGGCCACAGATACGCAGTATTTT
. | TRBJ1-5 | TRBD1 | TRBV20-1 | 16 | CSASRDRGNLEEPQHF | TGCAGTGCTTCCCGGGACAGGGGGAACCTCGAGGAGCCCCAGCATTTT
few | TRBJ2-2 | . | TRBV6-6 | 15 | CASSYVGPATGELFF | TGTGCCAGCAGTTACGTGGGACCAGCCACCGGGGAGCTGTTTTTT
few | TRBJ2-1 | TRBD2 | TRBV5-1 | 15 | CASSWTSGGVNEQFF | TGCGCCAGCAGCTGGACTAGCGGGGGGGTGAATGAGCAGTTCTTC
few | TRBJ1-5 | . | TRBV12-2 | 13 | CASRQNWDQPQHF | TGTGCAAGTCGCCAAAACTGGGATCAGCCCCAGCATTTT
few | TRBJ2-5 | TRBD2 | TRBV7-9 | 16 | CASSFPGLAGAETQYF | TGTGCCAGCAGCTTCCCGGGACTAGCGGGGGCAGAGACCCAGTACTTC
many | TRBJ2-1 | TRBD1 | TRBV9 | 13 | CASSVNRGNEQFF | TGTGCCAGCAGCGTTAACAGGGGCAATGAGCAGTTCTTC
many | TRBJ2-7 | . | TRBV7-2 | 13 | CASSLGGRGEQYF | TGTGCCAGCAGCTTAGGCGGCCGGGGGGAGCAGTACTTC
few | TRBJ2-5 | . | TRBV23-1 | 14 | CASRPQGRQETQYF | TGCGCCAGCAGGCCCCAGGGGCGCCAAGAGACCCAGTACTTC
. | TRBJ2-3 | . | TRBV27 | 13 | CASRPAITDTQYF | TGTGCCAGCAGGCCGGCGATTACAGATACGCAGTATTTT